This T cell receptor (beta chain) is from a study of cytomegalovirus exposure and HLA in healthy donors. 60 Vbeta and 13 Jbeta primers were used in PCR. TCRdb keeps only in-frame clones here, not all; method: immunoSEQ multiplex PCR. The table includes some 190,000 clones, about four fifths detected once. CDR3 length: 15 residues. Germline CDR1 and CDR2: SGHTA and FQGNSA. The V gene lost 2 bases and the J gene lost 2 bases, with 10 bases spanning the gap. The sample consisted of PBMCs. J is TRBJ2-1 and V is TRBV7-2; a weak D match, TRBD1 (6 bases). The receptor was derived from a man between 18 and 29 years old in good health and CMV-seronegative. This chain's CDR3 is CASSLQGPTYNEQFF. In DNA form, the CDR3 reads TGTGCCAGCAGCTTACAGGGGCCTACCTACAATGAGCAGTTCTTC.